The present TCR beta chain was sequenced within a study of CD8 T cells in Susac syndrome. Overall study: Patients with Susac syndrome were therapy-naive, taking corticosteroids, with some also receiving intravenous immunoglobulin, or taking intravenous immunoglobulin alone at the time their blood was drawn.

This CDR3 is 15 amino acids long. In germline, CDR1 is SSHAT, CDR2 FNYEAQ (reference sequence). This clonotype was recorded only once. One end of the junction fails to match germline, which may point to a read error. cDNA came from around 0.54 to 1 ug RNA primed by random hexamers. Amplification of TCR beta CDR3 was carried out by immunoSEQ multiplex PCR, which covered 54 Vbeta and 13 Jbeta segments. TCRdb processed the immunoSEQ multiplex PCR reads anew with MiXCR; each CDR3 protein has one entry. The sample yields approximately 190,000 distinct CDR3 sequences, 90% to 96% seen once. The clonotype comes from a human donor with Susac syndrome. V is TRBV7-7 and J is TRBJ2-1; D assignment may be TRBD1 or TRBD2 (5 bases each). The sequenced material came from CD4+ T cells from PBMCs. CDR3 amino acids: CASSRLVGVGNEQFF. The CDR3 region has the DNA TGTGCTAGCAGCCGATTGGTGGGGGTGGGCAATGAGCAGTTCTTC.